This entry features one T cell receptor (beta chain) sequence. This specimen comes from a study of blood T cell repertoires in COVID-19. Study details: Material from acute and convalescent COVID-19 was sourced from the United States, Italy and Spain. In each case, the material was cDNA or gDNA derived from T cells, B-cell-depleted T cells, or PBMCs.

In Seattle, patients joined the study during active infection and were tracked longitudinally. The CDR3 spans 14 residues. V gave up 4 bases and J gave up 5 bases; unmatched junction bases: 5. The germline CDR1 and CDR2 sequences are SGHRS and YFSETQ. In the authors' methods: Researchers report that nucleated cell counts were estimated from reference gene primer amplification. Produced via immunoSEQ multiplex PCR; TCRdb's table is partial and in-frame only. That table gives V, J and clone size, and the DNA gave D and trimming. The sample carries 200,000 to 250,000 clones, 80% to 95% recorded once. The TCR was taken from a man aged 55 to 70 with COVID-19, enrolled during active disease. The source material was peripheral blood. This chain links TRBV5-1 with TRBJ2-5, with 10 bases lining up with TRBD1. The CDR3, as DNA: TGCGCCAGCAGCACGGGACAGGGGTGGGAGACCCAGTACTTC. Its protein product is CASSTGQGWETQYF.